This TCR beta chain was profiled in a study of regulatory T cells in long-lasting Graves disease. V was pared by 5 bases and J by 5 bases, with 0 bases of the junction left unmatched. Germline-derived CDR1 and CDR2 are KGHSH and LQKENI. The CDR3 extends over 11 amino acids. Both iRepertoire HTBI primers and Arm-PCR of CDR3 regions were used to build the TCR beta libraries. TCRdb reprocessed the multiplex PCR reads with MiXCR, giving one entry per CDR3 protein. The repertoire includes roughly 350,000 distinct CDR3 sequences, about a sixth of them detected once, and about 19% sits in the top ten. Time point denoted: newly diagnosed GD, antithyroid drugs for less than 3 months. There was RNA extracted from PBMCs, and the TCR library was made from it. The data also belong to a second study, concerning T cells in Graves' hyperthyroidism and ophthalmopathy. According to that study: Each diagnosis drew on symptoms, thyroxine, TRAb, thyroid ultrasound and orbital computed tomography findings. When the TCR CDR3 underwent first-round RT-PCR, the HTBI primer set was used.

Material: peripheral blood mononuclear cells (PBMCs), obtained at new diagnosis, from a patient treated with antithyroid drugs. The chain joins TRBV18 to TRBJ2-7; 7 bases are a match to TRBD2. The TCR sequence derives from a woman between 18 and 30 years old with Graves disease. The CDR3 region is CASSGGDEQYF. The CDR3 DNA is TGTGCCAGCTCAGGGGGGGACGAGCAGTACTTC. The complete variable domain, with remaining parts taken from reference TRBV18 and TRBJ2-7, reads NAGVMQNPRHLVRRRGQEARLRCSPMKGHSHVYWYRQLPEEGLKFMVYLQKENIIDESGMPKERFSAEFPKEGPSILRIQQVVRGDSAAYFCASSGGDEQYFGPGTRLTVT.